This TCR beta chain came from a study of T cell clonotyping in hematopoietic cell transplantation. The data were produced by immunoSEQ multiplex PCR, yet TCRdb's version contains in-frame clones alone and is incomplete. Counted here are almost 20,000 clones, 70% to 85% occurring once; the ten biggest clones make up approximately 15%. On this clone: The antigen is unknown.

Regarding the study as a whole: At the given depth, recipient repertoires were over 97% de novo clonotypes. Recipient TCR diversity dropped after transplant; expanded clonotypes rose from day 30 to 180.

This TCR was recovered from a man aged 55 to 70 in good health. Some clones in this sample may be carry-over from other donors' samples. The source material was peripheral blood mononuclear cells.

The CDR3 DNA reads TGTGCCAGCAGCTTTGGGGCCCTCAATGAGCAGTTCTTC. This encodes CASSFGALNEQFF. The rearrangement uses TRBV7-9 and TRBJ2-1; a weak D match, TRBD1 (5 bases). The V and J ends lost 3 bases and 6 bases respectively, with 9 bases between them. The CDR3 loop spans 13 amino acids. In germline, CDR1 is SEHNR, CDR2 FQNEAQ (reference sequence). The full variable domain, with the rest looked up from reference TRBV7-9 and TRBJ2-1, is DTGVSQNPRHKITKRGQNVTFRCDPISEHNRLYWYRQTLGQGPEFLTYFQNEAQLEKSRLLSDRFSAERPKGSFSTLEIQRTEQGDSAMYLCASSFGALNEQFFGPGTRLTVL.